This entry lists 15 T cell receptor beta chains sequenced from one sample in a study of blood T cell repertoires in COVID-19 (TCRdb year 2020). Libraries were prepared through the immunoSEQ multiplex PCR assay. Not all clones reach the TCRdb copy of this immuneACCESS table, which keeps in-frame sequences only. Checked studies attribute under half of the gap to unresolved V genes and leave the rest unexplained. For this sample there are 240,000 or so clones; around 80% appear just once. The top ten clonotypes cover approximately 1.9% of the sample. Specimen: peripheral blood. These receptors all stem from a woman older than 75 with acute or convalescent COVID-19.

J is TRBJ2-1 and V is TRBV6-4; 9 nucleotides align to TRBD2. There are 15 residues in the CDR3. The J segment lost 2 bases and the V segment lost 4 bases, leaving 3 bases of the junction unmatched. Germline lookup yields CDR1 MRHNA and CDR2 SNTAGT. CDR3 loop: CASSATSGTYNEQFF. CDR3 DNA sequence: TGTGCCAGCAGTGCGACTAGCGGTACCTACAATGAGCAGTTCTTC.

This clone was seen a single time. The V and J genes are TRBV4-2 and TRBJ2-7, with a weak D call TRBD2 (6 bases). There are 15 residues in the CDR3. From germline, CDR1 is LGHNA and CDR2 YNFKEQ. V dropped 1 base and J dropped 5 bases, with 15 bases sitting between them. CDR3 nucleotides: TGTGCCAGCAGCCAAGTGGGAGGAAAGGGTGACGAGCAGTACTTC. It yields the protein CASSQVGGKGDEQYF.

The J gene is TRBJ2-3, the V gene TRBV10-3, with 7 bases lining up with TRBD1. The CDR3 is 16 residues long. From germline, CDR1 is ENHRY and CDR2 SYGVKD. Trimming removed 4 bases from V and 3 bases from J; junction bases left unmatched: 10. Here the CDR3 reads CAISAPNRGSTDTQYF. The CDR3 region has the DNA TGTGCCATCAGTGCCCCGAACAGGGGAAGTACAGATACGCAGTATTTT.

The rearrangement links TRBV7-2 to TRBJ1-1; D gene unclear. V dropped 4 bases and J dropped 0 bases, with 6 bases sitting between them. CDR3 size: 13 residues. The germline CDR1 and CDR2 sequences are SGHTA and FQGNSA. CDR3 sequence reads: CASSSGLNTEAFF. The CDR3 region has the DNA TGTGCCAGCAGCTCCGGGTTGAACACTGAAGCTTTCTTT. Full variable domain (missing parts from reference TRBV7-2 and TRBJ1-1): GAGVSQSPSNKVTEKGKDVELRCDPISGHTALYWYRQSLGQGLEFLIYFQGNSAPDKSGLPSDRFSAERTGGSVSTLTIQRTQQEDSAVYLCASSSGLNTEAFFGQGTRLTVV.

The chain has TRBV20-1 and TRBJ1-1; D is perhaps TRBD1 (6 bases). V shed 0 bases and J shed 10 bases, with 9 bases lying between them. Germline loops: CDR1 DFQATT, CDR2 SNEGSKA (reference sequence). The CDR3 contains 11 residues. The CDR3 DNA reads TGCAGTGCTAGAGAGGACAGTGGAGCTTTCTTT. It specifies CSAREDSGAFF.

The chain combines TRBV4-3 with TRBJ2-7; the match to TRBD1 covers 9 bases. The CDR3 sequence is 14 residues long. Germline lookup yields CDR1 LGHNA and CDR2 YSLEER. The J segment lost 6 bases and the V segment lost 1 base, leaving 4 bases of the junction unmatched. The CDR3 sequence is CASSQVYRGLEQYF. CDR3 in DNA: TGCGCCAGCAGCCAAGTTTACAGGGGGCTCGAGCAGTACTTC.

The V and J genes are TRBV6-6 and TRBJ2-3; D not certain. Germline V CDR1 and CDR2: MNHNY, SVGAGI (reference sequence). Trimming cost V 5 bases and J 6 bases, with 9 bases left between them. The CDR3 runs to 12 residues. CDR3 loop: CASSARRDTQYF. The DNA of the CDR3 is TGTGCCAGCAGTGCTAGACGGGATACGCAGTATTTT.

The chain couples TRBV18 to TRBJ2-2, with a weak D call TRBD1 (6 bases). The CDR3 spans 15 residues. Germline loops: CDR1 KGHSH, CDR2 LQKENI. V lost 6 bases to trimming and J lost 1 base, with 12 bases between them. CDR3 in DNA: TGTGCCAGCTCCCAGGGGCAGCAGAACACCGGGGAGCTGTTTTTT. Protein: CASSQGQQNTGELFF. The variable domain in full, with the rest retrieved from reference TRBV18 and TRBJ2-2, is NAGVMQNPRHLVRRRGQEARLRCSPMKGHSHVYWYRQLPEEGLKFMVYLQKENIIDESGMPKERFSAEFPKEGPSILRIQQVVRGDSAAYFCASSQGQQNTGELFFGEGSRLTVL.

CDR3 DNA: TGTGCCAGCAGACGGACAGGCCAAGAGACCCAGTACTTC. Residues: CASRRTGQETQYF. The chain uses TRBV11-2 and TRBJ2-5, with TRBD1 matching over 7 bases. Per the germline V gene, CDR1 is SGHAT and CDR2 is FQNNGV. The J segment lost 1 base and the V segment lost 6 bases, leaving 2 bases of the junction unmatched. CDR3 length: 13 amino acids. The whole variable domain, filled in from reference TRBV11-2 and TRBJ2-5, reads EAGVAQSPRYKIIEKRQSVAFWCNPISGHATLYWYQQILGQGPKLLIQFQNNGVVDDSQLPKDRFSAERLKGVDSTLKIQPAKLEDSAVYLCASRRTGQETQYFGPGTRLLVL.

The J gene is TRBJ2-2, the V gene TRBV7-3; 10 nucleotides match TRBD2. Germline assignment: CDR1 SGHTA and CDR2 FQGTGA. CDR3 size: 17 residues. V was pared by 1 base and J by 7 bases, with 9 bases of the junction left unmatched. The CDR3 loop reads CASSLRGLAGGGGELFF. DNA of the CDR3: TGTGCCAGCAGCTTAAGGGGTTTAGCGGGAGGCGGCGGGGAGCTGTTTTTT.

The gene calls are TRBV19 and TRBJ1-5, with D maybe TRBD1 (5 bases). CDR1 is LNHDA and CDR2 is SQIVND in the germline V gene (reference sequence). CDR3 size: 15 residues. Trimming took off 8 bases at V and 4 bases at J, with 18 bases between the two ends. The DNA for the CDR3 is TGTGCCAGTGACAGCCCTTCTATACAAAATCAGCCCCAGCATTTT. Translated: CASDSPSIQNQPQHF.

The gene calls are TRBV7-3 and TRBJ2-1; 9 bases agree with TRBD1. The CDR3 contains 14 residues. Germline V gene sequence: CDR1 SGHTA, CDR2 FQGTGA. With V trimmed by 5 bases and J by 5 bases, 4 bases remained unmatched. The CDR3 nucleotides are TGTGCCAGCAGCGTACAGGGGGCCAACAATGAGCAGTTCTTC. Translating gives CASSVQGANNEQFF.

In the case of this clone: Its ends do not fully match the called genes, so a read error is possible. This chain uses TRBV2 with TRBJ2-7; 9 bases map to TRBD1. The CDR3 spans 15 residues. Germline V CDR1 and CDR2: SNHLY, FYNNEI. Written as DNA, the CDR3 is TGTGCCAGCAGGCCGGGACAGGGTATTTCCTCCGAGCAGTACTTC. This sequence encodes CASRPGQGISSEQYF.

The gene calls are TRBV6-5 and TRBJ1-1; D ambiguous. The V gene's germline CDR1 is MNHEY and CDR2 SVGAGI. The V end was cut by 3 bases, the J end by 5 bases, with 13 bases between. The CDR3 sequence is 14 residues long. The CDR3 nucleotides read TGTGCCAGCAGTTATAGGGAGGTTGCAACTGAAGCTTTCTTT. This gives the protein CASSYREVATEAFF.

This clone was picked up one time. The chain recombines TRBV12-3 or TRBV12-4 with TRBJ1-2; D is unresolved. The V gene lost 6 bases and the J gene lost 6 bases, with 14 bases spanning the gap. This CDR3 is 13 amino acids long. CDR3 DNA sequence: TGTGCCAGCAGGCCTCAGCGATGGGATGGCTACACCTTC. Translated, it gives CASRPQRWDGYTF.